The 4 T cell receptor beta chains given below trace back to one sample, sequenced in a study of early stage breast cancer tumors. TCRdb's copy holds only in-frame clones and misses some; the assay was immunoSEQ multiplex PCR. The sample includes more than 65,000 clones, around 80% of them seen just once. The sample consisted of blood. The receptor source for this set is a person aged 40 to 49 with breast cancer.

The chain is built from TRBV19 and TRBJ2-6; the D is unclear. CDR1 is LNHDA, CDR2 SQIVND, per germline (reference sequence). Trimming stripped 8 bases from V and 1 base from J, with 12 bases between. The CDR3 has 15 amino acids. The CDR3 protein is CASQHVRSGANVLTF. For the CDR3, the DNA is TGTGCCAGTCAACACGTCCGTTCTGGGGCCAACGTCCTGACTTTC.

As regards this clone: A read error may account for a junction end that differs from germline. This rearrangement joins TRBV6-1 to TRBJ2-3; TRBD2 matches at 8 bases. This CDR3 region has 14 residues. Germline-derived CDR1 and CDR2 are MNHNS and SASEGT. CDR3 residues: CASREAGAADTQYF. In nucleotides, the CDR3 is TGTGCCAGCAGGGAAGCGGGAGCCGCAGATACGCAGTATTTT.

V is TRBV18 and J is TRBJ2-1, with 7 positions matching TRBD2. The V gene's germline CDR1 is KGHSH and CDR2 LQKENI. The CDR3 sequence is 15 residues long. The V and J ends lost 5 bases and 3 bases, in that order; junction bases with no gene match: 7. The CDR3 DNA reads TGTGCCAGCTCATCGACTAGCTCCCTCTACAATGAGCAGTTCTTC. It is translated as CASSSTSSLYNEQFF.

The chain uses TRBV7-9 and TRBJ1-3; the D is unclear. The CDR3 length is 15 residues. V was trimmed by 4 bases and J by 4 bases, leaving 14 bases between them. CDR1 SEHNR and CDR2 FQNEAQ come from the germline V gene (reference sequence). The CDR3 nucleotides are TGTGCCAGCAGCTCCGAAGGTTCTTGGGGAAACACCATATATTTT. The encoded protein is CASSSEGSWGNTIYF.